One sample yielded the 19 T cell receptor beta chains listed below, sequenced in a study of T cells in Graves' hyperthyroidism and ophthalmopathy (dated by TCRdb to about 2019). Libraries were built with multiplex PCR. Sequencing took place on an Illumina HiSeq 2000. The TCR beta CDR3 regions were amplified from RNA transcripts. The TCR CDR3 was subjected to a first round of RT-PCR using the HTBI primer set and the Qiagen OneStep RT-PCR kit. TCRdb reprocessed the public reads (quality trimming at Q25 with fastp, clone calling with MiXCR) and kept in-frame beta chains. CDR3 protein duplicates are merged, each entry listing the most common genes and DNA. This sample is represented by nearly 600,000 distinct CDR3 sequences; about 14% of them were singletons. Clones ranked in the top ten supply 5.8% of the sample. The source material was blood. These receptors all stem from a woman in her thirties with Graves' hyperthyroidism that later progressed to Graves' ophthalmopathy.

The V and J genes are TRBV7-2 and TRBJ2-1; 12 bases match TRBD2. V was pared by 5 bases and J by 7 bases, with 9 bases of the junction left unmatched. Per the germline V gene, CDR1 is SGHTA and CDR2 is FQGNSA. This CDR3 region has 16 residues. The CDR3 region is CASSLVGTSGFNEQFF. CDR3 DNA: TGTGCCAGCAGCCTGGTGGGGACTAGCGGGTTTAATGAGCAGTTCTTC.

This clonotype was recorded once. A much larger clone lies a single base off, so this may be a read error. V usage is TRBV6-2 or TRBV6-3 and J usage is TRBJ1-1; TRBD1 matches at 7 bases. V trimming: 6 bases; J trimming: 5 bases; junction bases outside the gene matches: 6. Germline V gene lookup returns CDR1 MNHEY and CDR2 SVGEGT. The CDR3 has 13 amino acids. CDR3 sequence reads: CASRPQGETEAFF. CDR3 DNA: TGTGCCAGCAGGCCCCAGGGGGAAACTGAAGCTTTCTTT.

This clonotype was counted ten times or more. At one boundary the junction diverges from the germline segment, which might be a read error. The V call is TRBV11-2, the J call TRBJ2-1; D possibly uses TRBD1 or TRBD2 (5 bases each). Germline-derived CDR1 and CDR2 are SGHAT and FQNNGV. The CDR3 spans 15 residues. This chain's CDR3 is CASSLDGTTYNEQFF. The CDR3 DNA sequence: TGTGCCAGCAGTTTAGACGGGACCACCTACAATGAGCAGTTCTTC.

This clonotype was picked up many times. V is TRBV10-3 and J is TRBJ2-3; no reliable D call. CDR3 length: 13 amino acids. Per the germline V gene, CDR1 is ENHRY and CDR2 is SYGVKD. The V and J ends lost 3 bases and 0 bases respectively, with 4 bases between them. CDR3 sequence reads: CAISDGSTDTQYF. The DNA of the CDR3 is TGTGCCATCAGTGACGGAAGCACAGATACGCAGTATTTT.

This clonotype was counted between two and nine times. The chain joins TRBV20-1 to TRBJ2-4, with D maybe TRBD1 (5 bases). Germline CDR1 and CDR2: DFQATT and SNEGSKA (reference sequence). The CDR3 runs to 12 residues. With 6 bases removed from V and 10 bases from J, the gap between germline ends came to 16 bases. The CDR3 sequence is CSAKRQLKIQYF. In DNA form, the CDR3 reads TGCAGTGCAAAGAGACAGTTGAAAATTCAGTACTTC.

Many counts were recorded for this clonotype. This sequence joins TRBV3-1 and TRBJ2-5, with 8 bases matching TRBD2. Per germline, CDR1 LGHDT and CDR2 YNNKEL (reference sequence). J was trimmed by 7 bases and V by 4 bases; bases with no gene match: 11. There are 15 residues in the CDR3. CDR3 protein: CASSPLRGLEGTQYF. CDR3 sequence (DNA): TGTGCCAGCAGCCCTCTGAGGGGACTAGAAGGGACCCAGTACTTC.

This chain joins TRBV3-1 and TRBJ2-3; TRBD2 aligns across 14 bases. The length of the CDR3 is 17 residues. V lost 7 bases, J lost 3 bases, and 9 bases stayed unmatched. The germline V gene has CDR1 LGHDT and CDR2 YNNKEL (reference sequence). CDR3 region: CASTPGLAGALTDTQYF. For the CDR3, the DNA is TGTGCCAGCACCCCGGGACTAGCGGGAGCCCTAACAGATACGCAGTATTTT.

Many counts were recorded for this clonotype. CDR3 protein: CAGLTSGSTNEQYF. In nucleotides, the CDR3 is TGTGCCGGACTCACTAGCGGGAGTACCAACGAGCAGTACTTC. This chain uses TRBV2 with TRBJ2-7; 11 bases align to TRBD2. The CDR3 has 14 residues. The germline V gene encodes CDR1 SNHLY and CDR2 FYNNEI. J was trimmed by 5 bases and V by 11 bases; bases with no gene match: 11.

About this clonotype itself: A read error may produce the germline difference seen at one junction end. CDR3 sequence reads: CASSIGQGTYNEQCF. The CDR3, as DNA: TGTGCCAGTAGTATAGGGCAGGGTACCTACAATGAGCAGTGCTTC. V is TRBV19 and J is TRBJ2-1, with D perhaps matching TRBD1 (5 bases). This CDR3 is 15 amino acids long. Germline assignment: CDR1 LNHDA and CDR2 SQIVND (reference sequence).

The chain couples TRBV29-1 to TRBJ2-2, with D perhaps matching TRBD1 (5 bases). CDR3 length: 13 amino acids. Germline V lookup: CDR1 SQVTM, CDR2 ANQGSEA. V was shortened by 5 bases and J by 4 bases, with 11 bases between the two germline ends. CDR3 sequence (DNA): TGCAGCGTTTTAGGGGTTGGCACCGGGGAGCTGTTTTTT. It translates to CSVLGVGTGELFF.

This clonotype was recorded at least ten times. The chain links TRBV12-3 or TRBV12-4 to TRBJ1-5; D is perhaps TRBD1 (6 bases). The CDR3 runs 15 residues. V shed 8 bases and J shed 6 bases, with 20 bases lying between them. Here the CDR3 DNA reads TGTGCCAGCCCCAGGGGACCTCACCCTTGTCAGCCCCAGCATTTT. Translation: CASPRGPHPCQPQHF.

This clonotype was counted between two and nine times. CDR3 nucleotide sequence: TGTGCCAGCAGCCCAGGGGACTGGAATGAGCAGTTCTTC. This sequence encodes CASSPGDWNEQFF. V gene TRBV6-1 combines with J gene TRBJ2-1; the D gene could be TRBD1 or TRBD2 (6 bases each). CDR1 is MNHNS, CDR2 SASEGT, per germline. The ends were cut back, 6 bases at V and 7 bases at J, with 13 bases in the middle. The CDR3 is 13 residues long.

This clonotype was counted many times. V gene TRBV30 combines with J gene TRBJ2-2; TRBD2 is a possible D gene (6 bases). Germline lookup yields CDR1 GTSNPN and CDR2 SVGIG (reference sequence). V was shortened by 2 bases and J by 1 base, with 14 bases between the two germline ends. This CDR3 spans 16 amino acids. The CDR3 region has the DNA TGTGCCTGGAGTCATCCGGGACTGGGGAACACCGGGGAGCTGTTTTTT. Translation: CAWSHPGLGNTGELFF.

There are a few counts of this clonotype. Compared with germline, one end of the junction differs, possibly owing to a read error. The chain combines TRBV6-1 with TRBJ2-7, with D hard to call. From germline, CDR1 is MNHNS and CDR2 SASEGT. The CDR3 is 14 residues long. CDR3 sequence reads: CATSGPYSSYEQYF. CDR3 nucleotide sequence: TGTGCCACCAGTGGTCCCTATAGCTCCTACGAGCAGTACTTC.

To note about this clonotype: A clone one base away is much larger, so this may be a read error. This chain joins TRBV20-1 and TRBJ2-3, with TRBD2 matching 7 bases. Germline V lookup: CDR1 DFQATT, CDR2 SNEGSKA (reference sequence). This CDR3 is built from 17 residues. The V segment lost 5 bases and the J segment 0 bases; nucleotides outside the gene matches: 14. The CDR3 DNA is TGCAGTGCTCGTTCATTTACTAGCGATTCTAGCACAGATACGCAGTATTTT. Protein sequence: CSARSFTSDSSTDTQYF.

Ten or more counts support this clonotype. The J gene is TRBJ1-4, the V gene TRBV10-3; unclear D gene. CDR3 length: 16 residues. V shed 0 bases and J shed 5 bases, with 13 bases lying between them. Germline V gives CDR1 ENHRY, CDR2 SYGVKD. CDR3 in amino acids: CAISESLNRGNEKLFF. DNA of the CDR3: TGTGCCATCAGTGAGTCGCTCAACCGAGGCAATGAAAAACTGTTTTTT.

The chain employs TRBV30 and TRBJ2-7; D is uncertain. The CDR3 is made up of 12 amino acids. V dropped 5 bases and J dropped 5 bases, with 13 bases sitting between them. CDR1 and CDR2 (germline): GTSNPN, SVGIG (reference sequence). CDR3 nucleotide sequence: TGTGCCTGGGAAAGTATGGGCCACGAGCAGTACTTC. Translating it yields CAWESMGHEQYF.

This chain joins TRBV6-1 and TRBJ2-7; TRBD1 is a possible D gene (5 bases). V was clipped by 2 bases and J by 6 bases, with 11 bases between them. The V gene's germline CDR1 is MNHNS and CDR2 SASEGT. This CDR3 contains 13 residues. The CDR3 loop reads CASSELRTSEQYF. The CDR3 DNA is TGTGCCAGCAGTGAATTGCGGACAAGCGAGCAGTACTTC.

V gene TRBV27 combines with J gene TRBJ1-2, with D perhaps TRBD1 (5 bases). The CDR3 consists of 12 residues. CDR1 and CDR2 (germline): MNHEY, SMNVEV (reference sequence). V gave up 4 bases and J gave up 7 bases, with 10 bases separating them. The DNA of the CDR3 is TGTGCCAGCAGTTCGGGGGTTGCTGGCTACACCTTC. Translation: CASSSGVAGYTF.